This TCR beta chain emerged from a study of T cell responses to AZD1222 COVID-19 vaccine. Germline V gives CDR1 SGHNT, CDR2 YYREEE (reference sequence). V lost 4 bases, J lost 10 bases, and 15 bases lay in between. There are 14 residues in the CDR3. Study-wide findings and caveats: A reported finding is that nearly half of spike-specific TCRs target unmutated variant regions. Baseline testing showed seropositivity in only six AZD1222 recipients. It was only after the peak T cell response that any repertoires were sampled. Along spike, vaccine-associated CD4 TCRs were found throughout, with dominance at 160-218 and 743-854.

Profiling relied on immunoSEQ multiplex PCR, and the TCRdb table lists in-frame clones only, not all of them. The table has almost 70,000 clones, roughly 83% seen once. This clone was detected only a few times. Its antigen is currently unknown. The rearrangement links TRBV5-4 to TRBJ1-6; tentative D call: TRBD1 (5 bases). The origin of this receptor is an adult who received the AZD1222 COVID-19 vaccine. The source was peripheral blood, collected 28 days after the second AZD1222 dose. The CDR3 DNA follows: TGTGCCAGCAGCAAATCCTGGGGGGACTCACCCCTCCACTTT. Protein product: CASSKSWGDSPLHF.